Sequencing of this T cell receptor (beta chain) was carried out in a study of T-cell reconstitution after alpha-beta-depleted transplantation in children. Preparation of the TCRbeta library involved a method that used unique molecular identifiers. TCRdb re-called the PCR reads with MiXCR, one entry per CDR3 protein. The data show a few hundred thousand distinct CDR3 sequences, 10% seen once. The TCR comes from a human donor who donated a stem cell graft to a child with acute lymphoblastic leukemia. This material consisted of PBMCs from the stem cell graft donor, taken from the stem cell graft.

CDR3 nucleotides: TGTGCCACCGCTTCTCCGGGCCATTACAATGAGCAGTTCTTC. As protein: CATASPGHYNEQFF. The chain recombines TRBV15 with TRBJ2-1; no clear D gene. The V and J ends lost 8 bases and 4 bases respectively, with 15 bases between them. This CDR3 region has 14 residues. Germline-derived CDR1 and CDR2 are LNHNV and YYDKDF (reference sequence).